The present entry profiles one TCR beta chain with its context. What it binds is not known. These data belong to a study of vaccination effects on CD4 cells after COVID-19. Study information: Sampling occurred a median 72 days post second dose, range 14 to 241. Points from the study as a whole: By a late point after vaccination, infection- and vaccine-induced clones had shrunk markedly through clonal contraction.

The V end was cut by 0 bases, the J end by 1 base, with 7 bases between. Germline loops: CDR1 SGHRS, CDR2 YFSETQ. CDR3 length: 14 residues. Sequencing in the ViraFEST assay came after antigen-specific CD4+ T cells had been expanded with viral peptide pools, which were used to stimulate PBMC. The culture ran for roughly ten days, and then CD4+ T cells were isolated. Each participant was given two doses of one vaccine (BNT162b2 or mRNA-1273). Sequencing was performed with immunoSEQ multiplex PCR; in TCRdb, only in-frame clones are kept and a portion is missing. The sample lists tens of thousands of clones, around 75% occurring once.

The V call is TRBV5-1, the J call TRBJ1-1; D unresolved. This TCR came from a human donor who received a COVID-19 vaccine. Specimen: CD4+ T cells from PBMCs cultured with HCoV-229E spike peptides, collected after COVID-19 vaccination. The CDR3 is CASSLAQTNTEAFF. CDR3 in DNA: TGCGCCAGCAGCTTGGCACAGACGAACACTGAAGCTTTCTTT.